This T cell receptor beta chain appears in the sequencing data of a study of naive and memory T cell subsets. General study points: Far more TCRs reportedly came from tuberculin skin test site biopsies.

J gave up 8 bases and V 0 bases, and 7 bases lay outside the gene matches. Germline V CDR1 and CDR2: SGHRS, YFSETQ. There are 15 residues in the CDR3. This clonotype came up many times. Its target is unknown. Treatment here: skin biopsy from PPD injection site in Mantoux-positive individual. TCR cDNA received a 3' ligated oligonucleotide that carried a UMI. Four PCR rounds used nested alpha and beta constant region primers plus the SP2 primer. Alpha and beta constant region primers primed reverse transcription for blood and skin samples. TCRdb passed the UMI-ligation and nested PCR reads through MiXCR, listing each CDR3 protein once. The sample lists 25,000 to 35,000 distinct CDR3 sequences, 5.5% to 7.5% occurring once.

The chain uses TRBV5-1 and TRBJ2-1; 8 positions match TRBD2. The sequencing used skin, collected from a tuberculin skin test site. The sequence came from an adult in good health. In DNA, the CDR3 is TGCGCCAGCAGCTTGGTTCCGGGGGGGGCGGATGAGCAGTTCTTC. Encoded protein: CASSLVPGGADEQFF.